This TCR beta chain is from a study of Graves' ophthalmopathy and Graves' hyperthyroidism (dated by TCRdb to the late 2010s). Looking at the study overall: Peripheral blood was collected at initial diagnosis, before any treatment. The study used TCR beta repertoire signatures to distinguish Graves' ophthalmopathy from Graves' hyperthyroidism and to predict progression to ophthalmopathy. In total, 135 blood samples were TCR-sequenced: fewer than 50 ophthalmopathy, under 80 hyperthyroidism and about 17 hyperthyroidism-to-ophthalmopathy patients. To explore V-J signatures that separate ophthalmopathy from hyperthyroidism, a discovery set of fewer than 110 patients was enrolled, consisting of about 41 with ophthalmopathy and 55 to 65 with stable hyperthyroidism. An independent validation cohort was composed of 18 hyperthyroidism patients and 17 patients who later progressed from hyperthyroidism to ophthalmopathy. In over 5 hyperthyroidism patients, the T-cell repertoire of thyroid tissue was compared with the T-cell repertoire of blood. Following sample collection, hyperthyroidism patients were given methimazole at a starting dose of 30 mg daily, and ophthalmopathy patients were given high-dose intravenous methylprednisolone. The research as a whole found: In cross-validation, the 13-signature model distinguished ophthalmopathy from stable hyperthyroidism with about 89% sensitivity and 81.08% specificity, while in the test set the corresponding values were about 80% and 75%. In validation, the model predicted ophthalmopathy progression with about 70% sensitivity and roughly 72% specificity; 12 predicted patients were CT-confirmed with GO in a median of around 6 months. Among expanded thyroid clonotypes with frequency above 0.001, most also showed up in blood, which suggests that blood repertoires may reflect the thyroid immune response. No statistical method was used to predetermine the sample size, and group allocation was not hidden from the investigators.

The sample holds a few counts of this clonotype. The antigen this receptor binds is unknown. A read error may produce the germline difference seen at one junction end. TCR beta CDR3 regions were amplified from RNA transcripts for repertoire sequencing. A first-round RT-PCR used HTBI primers with the Qiagen OneStep RT-PCR kit, followed by a second-round multiplex PCR, size selection and purification. Libraries were sequenced paired-end with 100 bp reads on an Illumina HiSeq2000. As for the original processing: SOAPnuke was used to process the reads, throwing out any read that had adapters, had uncalled bases, had a mean Phred below 15, or lacked an exact constant-primer or identifier match. COPE v1.2.5 was used to merge high-quality paired reads. Each unique nucleotide sequence was treated as a clonotype, and MiTCR v1.1 was used to align the clonotypes to the IMGT TRB V, D and J references. Only V-J combinations with frequency above 0.0001 were analysed, covering approximately 99% of repertoires. For each V-J combination, a TCR clonal expansion and chaos score was defined as the ratio of F50 clonal expansion to chaos observed in the TCRdist matrix. Welch's t-statistics and random forest were used to reduce the features to 10 to 15 V-J combinations, which were then used as input to a naive Bayes classifier. The similarity between thyroid and blood repertoires was quantified using the Morisita-Horn index. TCRdb redid the processing of the public reads, applying fastp at Q25 and MiXCR, and retained in-frame beta chains. Rows are combined by CDR3 protein, so each entry shows the most common genes and DNA. TCRdb's processing, not the study's, gives the V and J calls here. The sample contains 650,000 to 900,000 distinct CDR3 sequences, around 40% of them found a single time. The ten largest account for approximately 46% of the sample.

Ophthalmopathy patients had moderately to severely active disease, Clinical Activity Score of at least 3, NOSPECS grade of at least 4, and disease duration under 3 months. Anyone with other autoimmune diseases, uncontrolled infections, pregnancy or lactation was excluded from the study. Clinical symptoms, serum thyroxine, TRAb, thyroid ultrasound and orbital computed tomography formed the basis of the diagnosis. Ficoll-Paque density gradient centrifugation was used to isolate PBMCs from 8 to 10 ml of fresh peripheral blood. Total RNA was extracted with Trizol reagent and quality-checked on an Agilent 2100 Bioanalyzer. This receptor was obtained from an adult man with Graves' ophthalmopathy. Specimen: peripheral blood.

In nucleotide form, the sequence is TGTGCCACCAGTGATTTCCGCGGGAGTAGGTTCTTC. Translated, this is CATSDFRGSRFF. The rearrangement combines TRBV24-1 with TRBJ2-7; 7 junctional bases match TRBD2. The germline V gene supplies CDR1 KGHDR and CDR2 SFDVKD. The CDR3 numbers 12 residues from cysteine through phenylalanine. Of the read, only the CDR3 DNA is kept; its 36 bases are in frame from base 1.